This TCR beta chain was obtained from a study of blood T cell repertoires in COVID-19. Study details: From the United States, Italy and Spain came samples of acute and convalescent COVID-19. The analysed material was cDNA or gDNA that came from T cells, B-cell-depleted T cells, or PBMCs.

Study processing details: The assay estimated nucleated cells by amplifying reference gene primers. The table came from immunoSEQ multiplex PCR; TCRdb's copy has only in-frame clones and leaves some out. Clone size and V and J calls were adopted from that table, with D and trimming inferred from the DNA. This table holds about 74,000 clones, about nine tenths found once. This clone showed up just once. Sequencing was done on a sample of peripheral blood. The TCR sequence derives from a human donor in a cohort sampled during active COVID-19.

The chain's CDR3 is CAISGQGSSPLHF. In DNA form, the CDR3 reads TGTGCCATCAGTGGACAGGGGAGTTCACCCCTCCACTTT. J is TRBJ1-6 and V is TRBV10-3, with 8 bases fitting TRBD1. This CDR3 has 13 residues. The V segment lost 4 bases and the J segment 9 bases; nucleotides outside the gene matches: 2. Germline CDR1 ENHRY, CDR2 SYGVKD.